This entry lists 16 T cell receptor beta chains sequenced from one sample in a study of shared T cell receptors in the human thymus (dated by TCRdb to the early 2020s). Library generation was performed with the immunoSEQ multiplex PCR assay. TCRdb obtained this table from immuneACCESS and retained in-frame rearrangements with V and J assigned. These tables miss some clones; where compared with another copy, unresolved V genes account for less than half of the shortfall, and the remainder is unexplained. Counted in this sample were hundreds of thousands of clones; more than 85% of them appeared once. Jointly, the top ten make up 0.015% to 0.025% of the sample. The source material was thymocytes. Every receptor here comes from a human donor.

This rearrangement joins TRBV7-9 to TRBJ2-1; 9 bases map to TRBD2. Unmatched junction bases numbered 14, after V lost 4 bases and J lost 7 bases. The germline V gene encodes CDR1 SEHNR and CDR2 FQNEAQ (reference sequence). CDR3 length equals 17 residues. The DNA of the CDR3 is TGTGCCAGCAGCTCAGGGATAGGCGGGAGGGCAGAAAATGAGCAGTTCTTC. Its protein is CASSSGIGGRAENEQFF.

The V gene is TRBV19, the J gene TRBJ2-3; D may be TRBD1 or TRBD2 (5 bases each). The CDR3 covers 16 residues. Germline CDR1 and CDR2: LNHDA and SQIVND (reference sequence). Trimming stripped 3 bases from V and 6 bases from J, with 19 bases between. The CDR3 loop reads CASSIMGTSGLDTQYF. Written as DNA, the CDR3 is TGTGCCAGTAGTATCATGGGGACGAGTGGGCTGGATACGCAGTATTTT.

The chain uses TRBV7-8 and TRBJ2-3; no reliable D call. Germline V gene data show CDR1 as SGHVS and CDR2 as FQNEAQ. There are 16 residues in the CDR3. V gave up 1 base and J gave up 1 base, with 12 bases separating them. For the CDR3, the DNA is TGTGCCAGCAGCTTAGAACTCATCATCCGCACAGATACGCAGTATTTT. This gives the protein CASSLELIIRTDTQYF.

This clone showed up just once. The chain has TRBV4-1 and TRBJ1-5; D gene uncertain. V lost 1 base, J lost 1 base, and 11 bases lay in between. This CDR3 has 16 amino acids. Germline V gives CDR1 MGHRA, CDR2 YSYEKL. In DNA, the CDR3 is TGCGCCAGCAGCCAAGCCAGCCTTCTAAGCAATCAGCCCCAGCATTTT. Encoded protein: CASSQASLLSNQPQHF.

V gene TRBV9 combines with J gene TRBJ1-5, with D perhaps TRBD1 (6 bases). Trimming stripped 0 bases from V and 0 bases from J, with 13 bases between. The germline CDR1 and CDR2 sequences are SGDLS and YYNGEE. There are 17 residues in the CDR3. Here the CDR3 DNA reads TGTGCCAGCAGCGTAGTGGGGGCGCGGGATAGCAATCAGCCCCAGCATTTT. As protein: CASSVVGARDSNQPQHF.

The rearrangement joins TRBV28 to TRBJ1-1, with D unclear. CDR3 length equals 15 residues. Trimming stripped 4 bases from V and 1 base from J, with 13 bases between. Per the germline V gene, CDR1 is MDHEN and CDR2 is SYDVKM. This chain's CDR3 is CASSYQSSGNTEAFF. The CDR3 nucleotides read TGTGCCAGCAGTTATCAGTCCTCGGGGAACACTGAAGCTTTCTTT.

V and J are TRBV11-2 and TRBJ2-5; D remains unclear. Germline loops: CDR1 SGHAT, CDR2 FQNNGV. The CDR3 is 18 amino acids. Trimming pared 1 base from V and 5 bases from J, leaving 23 bases between. The CDR3 sequence: CASSLGSTAAPSVETQYF. CDR3 DNA: TGTGCCAGCAGCTTAGGGTCGACCGCGGCCCCTTCGGTTGAGACCCAGTACTTC.

The chain is built from TRBV10-1 and TRBJ1-1; TRBD1 might be the D (6 bases). Germline CDR1 and CDR2: WNHNN and SYGVQD (reference sequence). Trimming shortened V by 6 bases and J by 1 base, and 12 bases separated the two germline ends. The CDR3 covers 14 residues. CDR3 coding DNA: TGCGCCAGCAGCCCAAACAGGGAGAACACTGAAGCTTTCTTT. The encoded protein is CASSPNRENTEAFF.

The chain employs TRBV15 and TRBJ2-7; 9 bases are a match to TRBD2. Unmatched junction bases numbered 12, after V lost 0 bases and J lost 6 bases. CDR3 length: 17 amino acids. Germline loops: CDR1 LNHNV, CDR2 YYDKDF (reference sequence). CDR3 sequence: CATSRELSSSGNCEQYF. In DNA, the CDR3 is TGTGCCACCAGCAGAGAACTCTCATCTAGCGGGAATTGCGAGCAGTACTTC.

The rearrangement joins TRBV7-9 to TRBJ1-1; D gene uncertain. This CDR3 is 14 amino acids long. Per the germline V gene, CDR1 is SEHNR and CDR2 is FQNEAQ (reference sequence). Trimming stripped 5 bases from V and 5 bases from J, with 15 bases between. The CDR3 loop is CASSLEIGGTEAFF. The CDR3 bases are TGTGCCAGCAGCCTCGAAATTGGAGGGACTGAAGCTTTCTTT.

The chain combines TRBV7-8 with TRBJ2-1; TRBD2 agrees at 9 bases. The junction had 15 bases not matched to a gene; V was cut back by 3 bases and J by 9 bases. The CDR3 length is 17 residues. Germline assignment: CDR1 SGHVS and CDR2 FQNEAQ. CDR3 coding DNA: TGTGCCAGCAGCTTGGCCGGGGATAGCGGGAGAGGGTCTGAGCAGTTCTTC. Its protein product is CASSLAGDSGRGSEQFF.

V usage is TRBV15 and J usage is TRBJ2-7, with 7 bases aligning to TRBD1. Losses at the gene ends were 3 bases for V and 0 bases for J; bases not matched to a gene: 2. There are 14 residues in the CDR3. Germline V lookup: CDR1 LNHNV, CDR2 YYDKDF (reference sequence). This chain's CDR3 is CATSRGQYSYEQYF. In DNA, the CDR3 is TGTGCCACCAGCAGGGGACAGTACTCCTACGAGCAGTACTTC.

V and J are TRBV28 and TRBJ1-3; D not resolved. The CDR3 contains 14 residues. CDR1 and CDR2 from the germline V gene are MDHEN and SYDVKM. V was pared by 4 bases and J by 4 bases, with 11 bases between. This CDR3 reads CASSYVSDGNTIYF. The CDR3 region has the DNA TGTGCCAGCAGTTACGTGTCAGACGGAAACACCATATATTTT.

V usage is TRBV7-3 and J usage is TRBJ2-1; 8 bases are shared with TRBD2. Trimming cost V 5 bases and J 4 bases; bases outside gene matches: 13. Germline V gene lookup returns CDR1 SGHTA and CDR2 FQGTGA. The CDR3 extends over 17 amino acids. The CDR3 reads CASSLRRGGNGYNEQFF. The CDR3 DNA sequence: TGTGCCAGCAGCCTACGACGGGGGGGAAACGGTTACAATGAGCAGTTCTTC.

The table lists this clone with a count of one. The chain joins TRBV11-2 to TRBJ2-7, with D maybe TRBD2 (7 bases). Per germline, CDR1 SGHAT and CDR2 FQNNGV. The length of the CDR3 is 19 residues. With 2 bases removed from V and 4 bases from J, the gap between germline ends came to 27 bases. CDR3: CASSLLLGLGGGETYEQYF. DNA for the CDR3: TGTGCCAGCAGCTTACTTTTGGGGCTGGGAGGGGGAGAGACTTACGAGCAGTACTTC.

V and J are TRBV9 and TRBJ2-7, with D perhaps matching TRBD1 or TRBD2 (5 bases each). V was clipped by 2 bases and J by 6 bases, with 6 bases between them. This CDR3 spans 11 amino acids. The germline gives CDR1 SGDLS, CDR2 YYNGEE. The CDR3 sequence: CASSVGAEQYF. The CDR3 DNA is TGTGCCAGCAGCGTCGGGGCCGAGCAGTACTTC. The complete variable domain, with remaining parts taken from reference TRBV9 and TRBJ2-7, reads DSGVTQTPKHLITATGQRVTLRCSPRSGDLSVYWYQQSLDQGLQFLIQYYNGEERAKGNILERFSAQQFPDLHSELNLSSLELGDSALYFCASSVGAEQYFGPGTRLTVT.